This T cell receptor beta chain is from a study of cytomegalovirus exposure and HLA in healthy donors. Overall study findings and caveats: In an earlier analysis, about 87% or about 30%: the productive usage of most TCR beta V segments.

Worth noting for this clone: Its antigen is still unknown.

The CDR3 extends over 14 amino acids. The germline CDR1 and CDR2 sequences are SGDLS and YYNGEE. V was clipped by 3 bases and J by 1 base, with 11 bases between them. The PCR used 60 Vbeta and 13 Jbeta primers. Profiling relied on immunoSEQ multiplex PCR, and the TCRdb table lists in-frame clones only, not all of them. The repertoire has about 130,000 clones, roughly 74% of them found once; the top ten carry 7.3%. The chain employs TRBV9 and TRBJ2-7; TRBD2 might be the D (6 bases). The material sequenced was PBMCs. The sequence was obtained from a male donor in good health and CMV-seronegative. The CDR3 sequence: CASSAVGGSYEQYF. The DNA of the CDR3 is TGTGCCAGCAGCGCCGTGGGGGGATCCTACGAGCAGTACTTC.